This TCR beta chain was sequenced for a study of vaccination effects on CD4 cells after COVID-19. Study overall: The study sampled a couple of convalescent patients 16 days and one week before vaccination.

General study points: Substantial clonal contraction characterized both infection- and vaccine-induced clones late after vaccination.

A note on this clone: Its antigen remains unidentified.

The CDR3 extends over 14 amino acids. Trimming at V came to 5 bases and at J to 9 bases, leaving 12 bases not matched to a gene. CDR1 is PRHDT, CDR2 FYEKMQ, per germline (reference sequence). Sequenced by immunoSEQ multiplex PCR; TCRdb stores in-frame clones only, minus some. The sample holds about 22,000 clones; roughly four fifths are singletons and the top ten take roughly 17%. In the ViraFEST assay, antigen-specific CD4+ clonotypes were identified by expansion after peptide-pool stimulation. Scientists isolated CD4+ T cells after a roughly 10-day culture period ended. A positive SARS-CoV-2 PCR test fell between March and December 2020. Each well held 1.5 million to 2.5 million PBMC cultured with about 9.1 ug/ml peptides and 8 to 10 IU/ml IL-2.

This clonotype was obtained from a human donor who had a prior SARS-CoV-2 infection. The sequences come from CD4+ T cells from PBMCs cultured with SARS-CoV-2 spike peptides, collected before COVID-19 vaccination. The chain carries TRBV13 and TRBJ2-7; 8 bases line up with TRBD2. CDR3 amino acids: CASSTGLAVYPQYF. The CDR3 DNA sequence: TGTGCCAGCAGCACTGGACTAGCAGTCTACCCGCAGTACTTC.